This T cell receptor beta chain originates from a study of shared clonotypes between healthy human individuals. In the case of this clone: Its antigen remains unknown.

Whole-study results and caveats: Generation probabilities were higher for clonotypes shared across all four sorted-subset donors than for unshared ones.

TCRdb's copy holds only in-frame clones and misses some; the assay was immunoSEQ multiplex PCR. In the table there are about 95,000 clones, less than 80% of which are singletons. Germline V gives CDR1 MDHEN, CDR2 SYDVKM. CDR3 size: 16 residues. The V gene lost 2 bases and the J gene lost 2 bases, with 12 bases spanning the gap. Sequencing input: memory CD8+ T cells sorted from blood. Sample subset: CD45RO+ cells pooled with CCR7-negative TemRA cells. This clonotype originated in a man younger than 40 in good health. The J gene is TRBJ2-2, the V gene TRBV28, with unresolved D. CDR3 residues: CASSLRFGSNTGELFF. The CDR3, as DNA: TGTGCCAGCAGTTTAAGGTTCGGGTCCAACACCGGGGAGCTGTTTTTT.